Ten or more counts support the clone carrying this T cell receptor beta chain. Its antigen is still unknown. When hyperthyroidism was first diagnosed, the blood sample was taken, preceding any ophthalmopathy symptoms. V dropped 1 base and J dropped 3 bases, with 6 bases sitting between them. CDR3 length equals 13 residues. Per the germline V gene, CDR1 is LNHNV and CDR2 is YYDKDF (reference sequence). This specimen belongs to a study of T cells in Graves' hyperthyroidism and ophthalmopathy. Broader study findings: In the blood, most expanded thyroid clonotypes above 0.001 appeared as well. With a median lead of around 6.7 months before onset, the model predicted ophthalmopathy.

There were TCR beta CDR3 regions amplified from RNA transcripts. When the TCR CDR3 underwent first-round RT-PCR, the HTBI primer set was used. MiXCR was run by TCRdb on the multiplex PCR reads, yielding one entry per CDR3 protein. The sample includes fewer than 650,000 distinct CDR3 sequences, 14% of them seen just once. Sequencing was carried out using blood. This chain connects TRBV15 to TRBJ1-2; D gene unclear. This clonotype was obtained from a woman aged 30 to 39 with Graves' hyperthyroidism that later progressed to Graves' ophthalmopathy. DNA of the CDR3: TGTGCCACCAGCAGAGTGACGGACTATGGCTACACCTTC. Encoded protein: CATSRVTDYGYTF.